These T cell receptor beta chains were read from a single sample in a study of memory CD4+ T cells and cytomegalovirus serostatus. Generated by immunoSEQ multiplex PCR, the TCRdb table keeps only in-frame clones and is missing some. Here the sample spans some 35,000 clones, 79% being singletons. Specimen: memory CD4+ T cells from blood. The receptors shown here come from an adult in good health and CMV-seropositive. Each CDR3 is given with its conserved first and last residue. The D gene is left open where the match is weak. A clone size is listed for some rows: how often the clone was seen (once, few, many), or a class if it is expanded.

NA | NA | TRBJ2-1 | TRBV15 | TGTGCCACCAGCAGAGATATTTGGGACTCCAATGAGCAGTTCTTC | CATSRDIWDSNEQFF
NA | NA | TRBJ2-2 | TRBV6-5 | TGTGCCAGCACCGACGGACAGCGCACCGGGGAGCTGTTTTTT | CASTDGQRTGELFF
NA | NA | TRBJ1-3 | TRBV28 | TGTGCCAGCAGTTCGCCGGACGGTGGAAACACCATATATTTT | CASSSPDGGNTIYF
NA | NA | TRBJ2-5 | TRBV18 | TGTGCCAGCTCACCACCGATGGGGCAAGAGACCCAGTACTTC | CASSPPMGQETQYF
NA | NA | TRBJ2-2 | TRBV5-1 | TGCGCCAGCAGGTCCGGAGGGGGAAGAACCGGGGAGCTGTTTTTT | CASRSGGGRTGELFF
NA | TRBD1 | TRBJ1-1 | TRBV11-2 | TGTGCCAGCAGCCCCAGGGGGCGGACTGAAGCTTTCTTT | CASSPRGRTEAFF
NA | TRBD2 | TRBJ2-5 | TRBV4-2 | TGTGCCAGCAGCCAAGACTTGGCGAGCGGGGGGCGCGGGGAGACCCAGTACTTC | CASSQDLASGGRGETQYF
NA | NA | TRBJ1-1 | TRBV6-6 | TGTGCCAGCAGCCGTGTTCAGGGTATGAACACTGAAGCTTTCTTT | CASSRVQGMNTEAFF
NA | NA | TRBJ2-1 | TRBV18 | TGTGCCAGCTCACCGGGACCCAACAATGAGCAGTTCTTC | CASSPGPNNEQFF
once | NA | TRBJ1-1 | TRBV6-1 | TGTGCCAGCAGTGATTTGAACACTGAAGCTTTCTTT | CASSDLNTEAFF
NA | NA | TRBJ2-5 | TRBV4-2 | TGTGCCAGCAGCCAAGAATGGCGGCGAGCGGGCGGCGAGACCCAGTACTTC | CASSQEWRRAGGETQYF
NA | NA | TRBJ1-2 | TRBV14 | TGTGCCAGCAGCCATAGGACAGCAATCTATGGCTACACCTTC | CASSHRTAIYGYTF
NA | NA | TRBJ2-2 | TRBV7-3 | TGTGCCAGCAGCTTGGACGGCAGGAACACCGGGGAGCTGTTTTTT | CASSLDGRNTGELFF
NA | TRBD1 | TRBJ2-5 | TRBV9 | TGTGCCAGCAGCGTACGTGAGGGGGCATCAGAGACCCAGTACTTC | CASSVREGASETQYF
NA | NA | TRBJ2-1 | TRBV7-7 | TGTGCTAGCAGCGTCCAACAGGAATTTGAGCAGTTCTTC | CASSVQQEFEQFF
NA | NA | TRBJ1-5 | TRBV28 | TGTGCCAGCAGTTTTGGGCGACAGGAGGATCAGCCCCAGCATTTT | CASSFGRQEDQPQHF
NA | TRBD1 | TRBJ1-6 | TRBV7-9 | TGTGCCAGCAGACCCGGGACAGGGGTTAATTCACCCCTCCACTTT | CASRPGTGVNSPLHF
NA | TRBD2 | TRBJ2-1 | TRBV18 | TGTGCCAGCTCACCAGGTGGAAGCGGGAGGGTTAATGAGCAGTTCTTC | CASSPGGSGRVNEQFF
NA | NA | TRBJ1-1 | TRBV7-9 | TGTGCCAGCAGCTTAGCGAGGGGAGGCAACGTGGCTTTCTTT | CASSLARGGNVAFF
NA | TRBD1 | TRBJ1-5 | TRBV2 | TGTGCCAGCTCCACCGGGACAGGGGTATTACAGCCCCAGCATTTT | CASSTGTGVLQPQHF
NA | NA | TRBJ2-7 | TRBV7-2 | TGTGCCAGCAGCTTAGAGGGCCGAACCTACGAGCAGTACTTC | CASSLEGRTYEQYF
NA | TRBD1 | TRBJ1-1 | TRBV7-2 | TGTGCCAGCAGCCCCGGACAGGGGACGCCACCTTTCTTT | CASSPGQGTPPFF
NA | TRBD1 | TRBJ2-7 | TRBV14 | TGTGCCAGCAGCCAAGCGCCCACAGGGGCCTCCGAGCAGTACTTC | CASSQAPTGASEQYF
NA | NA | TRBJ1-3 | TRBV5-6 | TGTGCCAGCAGCTTGAGATGGAAGGGTCTCGGAAACACCATATATTTT | CASSLRWKGLGNTIYF
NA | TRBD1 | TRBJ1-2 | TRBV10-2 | TGCGCCAGCACTAGGGACAGCTATGGCTACACCTTC | CASTRDSYGYTF
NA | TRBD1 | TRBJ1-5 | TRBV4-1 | TGCGCCAGCAGCCAAATCCTGGGACAGGGAGGTCAGCCCCAGCATTTT | CASSQILGQGGQPQHF
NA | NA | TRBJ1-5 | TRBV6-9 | TGTGCCAGCAGTCCCGATCCTGTGACACGAAATCAGCCCCAGCATTTT | CASSPDPVTRNQPQHF
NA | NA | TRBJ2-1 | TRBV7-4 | TGTGCCAGCAGCCAGGAGGGTGGCAATGAGCAGTTCTTC | CASSQEGGNEQFF
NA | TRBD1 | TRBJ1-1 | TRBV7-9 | TGTGCCAGCAGCTCCCGACAGGGCCACACTGAAGCTTTCTTT | CASSSRQGHTEAFF
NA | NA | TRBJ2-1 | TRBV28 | TGTGCCAGCAGCTCTAGGCTATACCGATACAATGAGCAGTTCTTC | CASSSRLYRYNEQFF
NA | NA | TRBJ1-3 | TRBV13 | TGTGCCAGCAGCTTAGGCAGAAACACCATATATTTT | CASSLGRNTIYF
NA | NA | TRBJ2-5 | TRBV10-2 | TGCGCCAGCAGTGAGAATGGACGGCAAGAGACCCAGTACTTC | CASSENGRQETQYF
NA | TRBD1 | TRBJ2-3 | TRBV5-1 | TGCGCCAGCAGCCCGAATCCCGGGACAGTCAGCACAGATACGCAGTATTTT | CASSPNPGTVSTDTQYF
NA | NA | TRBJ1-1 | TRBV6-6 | TGTGCCAGCAGTTACTCATCAGGGCTCAAAGCTTTCTTT | CASSYSSGLKAFF
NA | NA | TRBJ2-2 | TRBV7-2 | TGTGCCAGCAGCCCCACCGGGGAGCTGTTTTTT | CASSPTGELFF
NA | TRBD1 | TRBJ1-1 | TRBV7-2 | TGTGCCAGCAGCCCATGGACAGGGATGACTGAAGCTTTCTTT | CASSPWTGMTEAFF
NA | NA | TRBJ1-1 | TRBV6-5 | TGTGCCAGCAGTGGGCCGGGAGTCACTGAAGCTTTCTTT | CASSGPGVTEAFF
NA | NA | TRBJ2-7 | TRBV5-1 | TGCGCCAGCAGCGGGGTAGGGGGGAGGCACCCCTACGAGCAGTACTTC | CASSGVGGRHPYEQYF
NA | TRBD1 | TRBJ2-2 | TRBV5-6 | TGTGCCAGCAGCTTCTGGACAGGGGGCTTCACCGGGGAGCTGTTTTTT | CASSFWTGGFTGELFF
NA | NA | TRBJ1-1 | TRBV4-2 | TGTGCCAGCAGCCAAGATAGTTGGAACACTGAAGCTTTCTTT | CASSQDSWNTEAFF
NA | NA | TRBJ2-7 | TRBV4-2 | TGTGCCAGCAGCCAAGATAGGACCTCCTACGAGCAGTACTTC | CASSQDRTSYEQYF
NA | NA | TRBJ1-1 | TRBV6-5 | TGTGCCAGCAGTTTTTTACAGGGTAACACTGAAGCTTTCTTT | CASSFLQGNTEAFF
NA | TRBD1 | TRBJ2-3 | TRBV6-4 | TGTGCCAGCAGTCAGGACAGGAGCACAGATACGCAGTATTTT | CASSQDRSTDTQYF
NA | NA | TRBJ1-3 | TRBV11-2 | TGTGCCAGCAGCTTAAGTGACGGGTTTGGAAACACCATATATTTT | CASSLSDGFGNTIYF
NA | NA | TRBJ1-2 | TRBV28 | TGTGCCAGCAGTAGCAGGGTCGGCTACACCTTC | CASSSRVGYTF
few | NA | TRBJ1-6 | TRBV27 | TGTGCCAGCAGACCGGCAGGGAATTCACCCCTCCACTTT | CASRPAGNSPLHF
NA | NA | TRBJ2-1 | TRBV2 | TGTGCCAGCAGTGTACATGAGACCTCCTACAATGAGCAGTTCTTC | CASSVHETSYNEQFF
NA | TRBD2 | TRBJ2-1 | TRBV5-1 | TGCGCCAGCAGCTTTGGACTAGCGGCAGCGGGCCACAATGAGCAGTTCTTC | CASSFGLAAAGHNEQFF
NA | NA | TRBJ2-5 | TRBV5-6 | TGTGCCAGCAGCTTGGCCCAAGAGACCCAGTACTTC | CASSLAQETQYF
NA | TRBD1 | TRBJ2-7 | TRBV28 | TGTGCCAGCAGTTTGCCGGGACAGGGTTCCTACGAGCAGTACTTC | CASSLPGQGSYEQYF
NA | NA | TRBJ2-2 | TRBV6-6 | TGTGCCAGCAGAGAGAAGCGGATCACCGGGGAGCTGTTTTTT | CASREKRITGELFF
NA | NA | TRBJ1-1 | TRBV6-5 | TGTGCCAGCAGTTACGGAGGGGAGGGCACTGAAGCTTTCTTT | CASSYGGEGTEAFF
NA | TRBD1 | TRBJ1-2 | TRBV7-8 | TGTGCCAGCAGCACACGGACAGGAGGGGGCTACACCTTC | CASSTRTGGGYTF
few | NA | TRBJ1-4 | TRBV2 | TGTGCCAGCAGTGAGGGGGATCGATCCGAAAAACTGTTTTTT | CASSEGDRSEKLFF
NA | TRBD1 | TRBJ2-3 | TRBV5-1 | TGCGCCAGCAGCTTGGCGCCGGGGACAGGGTCAGCAGATACGCAGTATTTT | CASSLAPGTGSADTQYF
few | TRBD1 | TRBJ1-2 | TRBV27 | TGTGCCAGCAGTTTCCGGGACAGATCTGGCTACACCTTC | CASSFRDRSGYTF
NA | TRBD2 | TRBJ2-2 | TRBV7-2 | TGTGCCAGCAGCTTAGAGAGCGGGGCGAACACCGGGGAGCTGTTTTTT | CASSLESGANTGELFF
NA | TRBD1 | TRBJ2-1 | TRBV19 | TGTGCCAGTAGTATCGGGACAGCCATCTACAATGAGCAGTTCTTC | CASSIGTAIYNEQFF
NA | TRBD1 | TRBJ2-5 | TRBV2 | TGTGCCAGCAGTGAGGGGACAGGGACGGAGACCCAGTACTTC | CASSEGTGTETQYF
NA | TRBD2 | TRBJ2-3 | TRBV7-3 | TGTGCCAGCAGTGGGGGGGTCACAGATACGCAGTATTTT | CASSGGVTDTQYF